This paragraph covers one T cell receptor (beta chain) sequence. Its target is unknown. The data belong to a study of blood T cells in healthy people across ages. Overall study findings and caveats: Changes in expanded clonotypes were possibly confounded, as the CMV status of donors was unknown.

The ends lost 2 bases at V and 5 bases at J; junction bases unmatched: 7. Per the germline V gene, CDR1 is MNHNS and CDR2 is SASEGT. This CDR3 has 15 amino acids. Together with a sample-barcoded 5' primer, a J-beta primer mix was included in a second PCR lasting roughly 6 to 12 cycles. Each TCR beta cDNA got a 12-nucleotide random molecular identifier. MiXCR, applied by TCRdb to the 5' RACE reads, yields one record per CDR3 protein. The table shows about 640,000 distinct CDR3 sequences, with 45% to 65% occurring only once. Total RNA was extracted at no less than 6 micrograms per sample. Sequencing was done on a sample of blood. The receptor was derived from a man between 60 and 75 years old in good health. The V gene is TRBV6-1, the J gene TRBJ2-5; 8 nucleotides match TRBD2. CDR3 bases: TGTGCCAGCAGTGAACGTCCCCAGCGGGGGGAGACCCAGTACTTC. Amino acid sequence: CASSERPQRGETQYF.